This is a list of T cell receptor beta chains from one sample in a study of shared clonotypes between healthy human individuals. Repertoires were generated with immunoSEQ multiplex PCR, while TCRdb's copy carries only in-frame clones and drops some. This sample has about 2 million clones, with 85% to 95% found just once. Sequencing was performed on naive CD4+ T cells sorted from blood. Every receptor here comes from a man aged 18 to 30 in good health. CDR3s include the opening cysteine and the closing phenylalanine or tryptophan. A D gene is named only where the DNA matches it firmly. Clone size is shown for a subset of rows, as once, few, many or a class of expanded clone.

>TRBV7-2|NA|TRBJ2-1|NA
CASSFSSQDEQFF
TGTGCCAGCAGCTTTTCAAGTCAAGATGAGCAGTTCTTC
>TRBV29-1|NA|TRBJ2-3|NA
CSVDQPEAQYF
TGCAGCGTTGATCAACCAGAGGCGCAGTATTTT
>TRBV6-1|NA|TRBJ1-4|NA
CASSEAGGGKLFF
TGTGCCAGCAGTGAAGCTGGGGGAGGAAAACTGTTTTTT
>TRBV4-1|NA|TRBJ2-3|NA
CASGGGATGTADTQYF
TGCGCCAGCGGGGGCGGGGCCACAGGGACGGCAGATACGCAGTATTTT
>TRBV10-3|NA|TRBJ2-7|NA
CAISSFSTYEQYF
TGTGCCATCAGTAGTTTCAGTACCTACGAGCAGTACTTC
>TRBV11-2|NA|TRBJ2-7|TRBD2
CASSLAGGPSYEQYF
TGTGCCAGCAGTTTAGCGGGAGGGCCGTCCTACGAGCAGTACTTC
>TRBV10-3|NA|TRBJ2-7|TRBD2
CAIKSGGGAYEQYF
TGTGCCATCAAATCGGGGGGAGGTGCCTACGAGCAGTACTTC
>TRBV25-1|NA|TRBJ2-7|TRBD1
CASSEVQGALGEQYF
TGTGCCAGCAGTGAGGTCCAGGGGGCGCTGGGGGAGCAGTACTTC
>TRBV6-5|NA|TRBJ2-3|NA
CASSYSEGVTDTQYF
TGTGCCAGCAGTTACTCGGAGGGGGTCACAGATACGCAGTATTTT
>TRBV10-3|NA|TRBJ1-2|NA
CAISESGSAYGYTF
TGTGCCATCAGTGAGTCCGGTTCAGCCTATGGCTACACCTTC
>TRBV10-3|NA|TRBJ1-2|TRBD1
CAISPGQGIYGYTF
TGTGCCATCAGTCCGGGACAGGGTATTTATGGCTACACCTTC
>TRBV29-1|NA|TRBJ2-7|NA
CSVAQGAYEQYF
TGCAGCGTTGCACAGGGCGCCTACGAGCAGTACTTC
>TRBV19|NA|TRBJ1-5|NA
CASSIVRDSNQPQHF
TGTGCCAGTAGTATCGTCAGAGATAGCAATCAGCCCCAGCATTTT
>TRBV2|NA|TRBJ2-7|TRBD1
CASSDRGRSYEQYF
TGTGCCAGCAGCGACAGGGGGAGGTCCTACGAGCAGTACTTC
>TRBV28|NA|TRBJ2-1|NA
CASTFGNEQFF
TGTGCCAGCACCTTCGGGAATGAGCAGTTCTTC
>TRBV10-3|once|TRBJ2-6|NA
CAISHSSGANVLTF
TGTGCCATCAGTCATAGCTCTGGGGCCAACGTCCTGACTTTC
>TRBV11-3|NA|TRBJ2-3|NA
CASSQRGQGPSTDTQYF
TGTGCCAGCAGCCAAAGGGGCCAGGGCCCAAGCACAGATACGCAGTATTTT
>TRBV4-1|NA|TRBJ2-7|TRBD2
CASSLGTSGGSYEQYF
TGCGCCAGCAGCCTTGGGACTAGCGGAGGATCCTACGAGCAGTACTTC
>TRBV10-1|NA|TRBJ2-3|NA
CASSDPPGLTQYF
TGCGCCAGCAGTGACCCGCCCGGGTTGACGCAGTATTTT
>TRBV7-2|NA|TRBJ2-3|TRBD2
CASSLRVAGVSTDTQYF
TGTGCCAGCAGCTTACGAGTAGCGGGGGTAAGCACAGATACGCAGTATTTT